The 15 T cell receptor beta chains given below trace back to one sample, sequenced in a study of T cells in Graves' hyperthyroidism and ophthalmopathy (dated by TCRdb to the late 2010s). Libraries were prepared through multiplex PCR. The reads were generated on an Illumina HiSeq 2000. The TCR beta CDR3 regions were amplified from RNA transcripts. A first-round RT-PCR of the TCR CDR3 used the HTBI primer set with the Qiagen OneStep RT-PCR kit. Through fastp at Q25 and MiXCR, TCRdb rebuilt clones from the public reads, retaining in-frame beta chains. Rows are unified per CDR3 protein, each entry keeping the most common DNA and genes. This sample comprises about 480,000 distinct CDR3 sequences, approximately 15% of them detected only once. The top ten hold 17% of the sample. The specimen sequenced was blood. All receptors derive from a woman younger than 30 with Graves' hyperthyroidism.

This clonotype was found many times. The chain carries TRBV2 and TRBJ1-5; D perhaps matches TRBD1 (6 bases). Trimming left V 6 bases short and J 5 bases short, with 17 bases between. The CDR3 is made up of 15 amino acids. Germline CDR1 and CDR2: SNHLY and FYNNEI. CDR3 in amino acids: CASSSGSQGYQPQHF. The CDR3 DNA is TGTGCCAGCAGCTCCGGGTCGCAGGGGTATCAGCCCCAGCATTTT.

This clonotype has a handful of counts. The rearrangement links TRBV20-1 to TRBJ1-2, with D possibly being TRBD1 (5 bases). The CDR3 loop spans 11 amino acids. The V gene lost 6 bases and the J gene lost 5 bases, with 10 bases spanning the gap. Per germline, CDR1 DFQATT and CDR2 SNEGSKA (reference sequence). Here the CDR3 reads CSAQRQYGYTF. The CDR3 DNA reads TGCAGTGCCCAGAGACAGTATGGCTACACCTTC.

J is TRBJ2-7 and V is TRBV9; 7 bases are shared with TRBD2. In germline, CDR1 is SGDLS, CDR2 YYNGEE. Trimming at V came to 2 bases and at J to 0 bases, leaving 5 bases not matched to a gene. The CDR3 runs to 15 residues. CDR3 amino acids: CASSVRAGSSYEQYF. In DNA form, the CDR3 reads TGTGCCAGCAGCGTTAGAGCGGGGAGCTCCTACGAGCAGTACTTC.

CDR3 bases: TGTGCCAGCAGCTTTATTTCAGTGAACACTGAAGCTTTCTTT. Its translation: CASSFISVNTEAFF. This chain links TRBV7-2 with TRBJ1-1; no definite D call. This CDR3 is 14 amino acids long. The germline V gene encodes CDR1 SGHTA and CDR2 FQGNSA. V lost 3 bases to trimming and J lost 0 bases, with 8 bases between them.

V gene TRBV7-2 combines with J gene TRBJ1-5, with 9 nucleotides matching TRBD1. V was clipped by 1 base and J by 6 bases; unmatched bases: 7. CDR1 and CDR2 from the germline V gene are SGHTA and FQGNSA. The length of the CDR3 is 16 residues. CDR3 protein: CASSLDGDRVRQPQHF. Here the CDR3 DNA reads TGTGCCAGCAGCTTAGACGGGGACAGGGTTCGTCAGCCCCAGCATTTT.

This clonotype showed up many times. CDR3 sequence: CASSIMTGALNTEAFF. Written as DNA, the CDR3 is TGTGCCAGTAGTATAATGACAGGGGCGCTGAACACTGAAGCTTTCTTT. The chain employs TRBV19 and TRBJ1-1; 8 bases are shared with TRBD1. The CDR3 loop spans 16 amino acids. Germline CDR1 and CDR2: LNHDA and SQIVND (reference sequence). V lost 2 bases to trimming and J lost 0 bases; unmatched junction nucleotides: 5.

This clonotype was picked up one time. The chain employs TRBV11-2 and TRBJ2-7, with D tentatively TRBD2 (6 bases). Germline assignment: CDR1 SGHAT and CDR2 FQNNGV. This CDR3 is built from 17 residues. Trimming left V 2 bases short and J 6 bases short, with 23 bases between. CDR3 sequence reads: CASSLNSGETAAGEQYF. DNA for the CDR3: TGTGCCAGCAGCTTAAATTCGGGGGAGACAGCCGCCGGCGAGCAGTACTTC.

This clonotype was found many times. The chain uses TRBV7-9 and TRBJ2-5, with TRBD2 identical over 9 bases. This CDR3 spans 16 amino acids. The germline V gene has CDR1 SEHNR and CDR2 FQNEAQ (reference sequence). The V segment lost 3 bases and the J segment 3 bases; nucleotides outside the gene matches: 8. CDR3 residues: CASSFILAGYEETQYF. Written as DNA, the CDR3 is TGTGCCAGCAGCTTCATTCTAGCGGGATATGAAGAGACCCAGTACTTC.

This clonotype was seen ten or more times. This chain connects TRBV20-1 to TRBJ1-5; 7 bases map to TRBD1. The CDR3 covers 14 residues. The V and J ends lost 6 bases and 0 bases, in that order; junction bases with no gene match: 5. Germline V gene sequence: CDR1 DFQATT, CDR2 SNEGSKA (reference sequence). In DNA form, the CDR3 reads TGCAGTGCCTTGGACAGGTATAGCAATCAGCCCCAGCATTTT. This sequence encodes CSALDRYSNQPQHF.

The rearrangement links TRBV20-1 to TRBJ2-1; TRBD2 might be the D (5 bases). The ends were cut back, 4 bases at V and 0 bases at J, with 10 bases in the middle. The germline CDR1 and CDR2 sequences are DFQATT and SNEGSKA (reference sequence). This CDR3 comprises 14 residues. CDR3: CSAKGLVSYNEQFF. In DNA, the CDR3 is TGCAGTGCTAAAGGACTGGTCTCCTACAATGAGCAGTTCTTC.

CDR3 sequence (DNA): TGTGCCAGCAGCGCCGGGACAAGAATCACTGAAGCTTTCTTT. Protein product: CASSAGTRITEAFF. This chain joins TRBV5-4 and TRBJ1-1, with D possibly TRBD1 on 6 matching bases. Trimming took 4 bases from V and 4 from J, leaving 14 bases between them. Germline V gene sequence: CDR1 SGHNT, CDR2 YYREEE (reference sequence). The CDR3 loop spans 14 amino acids.

There are many counts of this clonotype. V is TRBV3-1 and J is TRBJ1-4; D unclear. V gave up 4 bases and J gave up 5 bases, with 11 bases separating them. Germline CDR1 LGHDT, CDR2 YNNKEL (reference sequence). The CDR3 is 14 residues long. The CDR3 reads CASSPTRANEKLFF. The CDR3 DNA sequence: TGTGCCAGCAGCCCTACTAGGGCAAATGAAAAACTGTTTTTT.

To note about this clonotype: The junction shows a germline mismatch at one end, possibly a read error. CDR3 protein: CASSLAGGSYIEQFF. Written as DNA, the CDR3 is TGCGCCAGCAGCTTAGCGGGAGGCTCCTACATTGAGCAGTTCTTC. This chain uses TRBV10-2 with TRBJ2-1, with 10 nucleotides matching TRBD2. Germline V lookup: CDR1 WSHSY, CDR2 SAAADI. The CDR3 length is 15 residues.

This clonotype was detected once. A much larger clonotype is one base distant, so this may be a read error. The rearrangement uses TRBV30 and TRBJ2-1; 11 nucleotides match TRBD2. The CDR3 length is 15 residues. Germline V gene data show CDR1 as GTSNPN and CDR2 as SVGIG (reference sequence). The CDR3 DNA reads TGTGCCTGGATTAAACTAGCGGGAGTAACCAATGAGCAGCTCTTC. Translating it yields CAWIKLAGVTNEQLF.

This clonotype showed up just a few times. The rearrangement joins TRBV12-3 or TRBV12-4 to TRBJ1-1, with D possibly TRBD1 on 5 matching bases. V shed 5 bases and J shed 1 base, with 11 bases lying between them. The CDR3 is 14 amino acids. The CDR3 protein is CASSRTSGNTEAFF. The DNA for the CDR3 is TGTGCCAGCAGTCGGACATCTGGGAACACTGAAGCTTTCTTT.